This TCR beta chain was documented in a study of blood T cell repertoires in COVID-19. The CDR3 has 17 residues. V shed 6 bases and J 6 bases; nucleotides not matched to a gene: 15. Germline V gene sequence: CDR1 SNHLY, CDR2 FYNNEI. In the original processing: Reference gene primers were amplified, and this amplification served to estimate nucleated cell counts. Assay: immunoSEQ multiplex PCR; the TCRdb copy retains only in-frame clones and omits some. The V and J calls and the clone size are those of that table, but D and trimming were determined from the DNA. The sample lists about 270,000 clones, 88% occurring once. Recovery meant two consecutive negative NP/OP PCR tests, professional clearance, or resolved symptoms.

The V gene is TRBV2, the J gene TRBJ2-2, with 8 bases that match TRBD1. This receptor was identified in a woman aged 45-59 years who had recovered from COVID-19. Input material: PBMCs or T cells enriched from blood (not recorded which). The CDR3 DNA sequence: TGTGCCAGCAGGGGGGACAGGACATTCCGAAGCCCCGGGGAGCTGTTTTTT. Translated, it gives CASRGDRTFRSPGELFF.